A selection of T cell receptor beta chains follows, all from one sample in a study of T-cell memory formation after mild COVID-19. Each CDR3 protein is one row after TCRdb ran MiXCR on the 5' RACE reads. The sample includes 45,000 to 55,000 distinct CDR3 sequences, around 7% of them seen just once. Material for sequencing was PBMCs or a T cell subset sorted from them (not recorded which). These receptors originate from a man in his late teens or twenties who had mild COVID-19 (a few samples of this study predate the infection). Cell type and time point are not known. The CDR3 runs from the conserved cysteine through the conserved F or W. D genes are given only for firm matches. Clone size appears in some rows only: once, few, many, or a class for an expanded clone.

j_gene	d_gene	abundance	v_gene	CDR3aa	CDR3nt
TRBJ2-2	NA	many	TRBV7-9	CASSSGWAGGELFF	TGTGCCAGCAGCTCTGGCTGGGCCGGCGGGGAGCTGTTTTTT
TRBJ2-1	NA	NA	TRBV24-1	CATSEPGLHEQFF	TGTGCCACCAGTGAACCGGGACTCCATGAGCAGTTCTTC
TRBJ2-6	NA	many	TRBV7-2	CASSLGGAGANVLTF	TGTGCCAGCAGCTTAGGAGGGGCTGGGGCCAACGTCCTGACTTTC
TRBJ2-7	TRBD2	few	TRBV6-6	CATRTSGAEQYF	TGTGCCACCCGGACTAGCGGGGCCGAGCAGTACTTC
TRBJ1-6	TRBD1	NA	TRBV7-2	CASSQGQARSGGNSPLHF	TGTGCCAGCAGCCAGGGACAGGCTCGGTCGGGCGGGAATTCACCCCTCCACTTT
TRBJ2-1	TRBD2	few	TRBV4-3	CASSHGTSGGGMDEQFF	TGCGCCAGCAGCCACGGGACTAGCGGGGGGGGGATGGATGAGCAGTTCTTC
TRBJ2-1	TRBD2	NA	TRBV6-2/TRBV6-3	CASTDGLAGFSEQFF	TGTGCCAGCACTGATGGACTAGCGGGGTTTAGTGAGCAGTTCTTC
TRBJ2-7	NA	many	TRBV6-2/TRBV6-3	CASSLSFRGPSSYEQYF	TGTGCCAGCAGTTTATCCTTTCGGGGGCCCAGCTCCTACGAGCAGTACTTC
TRBJ2-5	NA	many	TRBV5-1	CASSLEVRRVVQETQYF	TGCGCCAGCAGCTTGGAAGTCCGACGTGTGGTTCAAGAGACCCAGTACTTC
TRBJ2-4	NA	NA	TRBV15	CATSRGEEPKNIQYF	TGTGCCACCAGCAGGGGAGAGGAGCCCAAAAACATTCAGTACTTC
TRBJ1-6	NA	NA	TRBV5-1	CASTFAQGHNSPLHF	TGCGCCAGCACCTTTGCACAGGGCCATAATTCACCCCTCCACTTT
TRBJ1-5	NA	few	TRBV7-2	CASSLALPGQPQHF	TGTGCCAGCAGCTTAGCGCTTCCGGGTCAGCCCCAGCATTTT
TRBJ2-5	NA	few	TRBV15	CATSRAVTAGSETQYF	TGTGCCACCAGCAGAGCGGTAACGGCGGGGTCAGAGACCCAGTACTTC
TRBJ2-1	TRBD2	few	TRBV7-2	CASWDLGGGEYNEQFF	TGTGCCAGCTGGGATCTTGGCGGGGGGGAATACAATGAGCAGTTCTTC
TRBJ2-7	NA	many	TRBV15	CATSRDEGNYEQYF	TGTGCCACCAGCAGAGATGAGGGGAACTACGAGCAGTACTTC
TRBJ1-5	NA	once	TRBV4-2	CASSQDLLGGFQPQHF	TGTGCCAGCAGCCAAGATCTTCTGGGGGGTTTTCAGCCCCAGCATTTT
TRBJ2-2	NA	NA	TRBV24-1	CATSDRPVRTVGELFF	TGTGCCACCAGTGATCGGCCGGTACGGACAGTCGGGGAGCTGTTTTTT
TRBJ1-2	NA	few	TRBV29-1	CSVLDSDYGYTF	TGCAGCGTTCTTGACAGCGATTATGGCTACACCTTC
TRBJ2-3	NA	many	TRBV7-2	CASSSRQRNTDTQYF	TGTGCCAGCAGCTCACGCCAGAGGAACACAGATACGCAGTATTTT
TRBJ1-3	NA	few	TRBV7-9	CASSFGGPSRDTIYF	TGTGCCAGCAGCTTTGGGGGCCCCTCGAGGGACACCATATATTTT
TRBJ1-2	NA	NA	TRBV29-1	CSVDLGYGYTF	TGCAGCGTTGACCTGGGCTATGGCTACACCTTC
TRBJ2-7	TRBD1	many	TRBV5-1	CASSWGTGAEQYF	TGCGCCAGCAGCTGGGGGACAGGGGCCGAGCAGTACTTC
TRBJ1-1	NA	NA	TRBV11-2	CASSLGATMNTEAFF	TGTGCCAGCAGCTTAGGTGCCACGATGAACACTGAAGCTTTCTTT
TRBJ2-3	TRBD1	many	TRBV7-2	CASSLGTGSTDTQYF	TGTGCCAGCAGCCTAGGGACAGGGAGCACAGATACGCAGTATTTT
TRBJ1-5	TRBD1	NA	TRBV28	CASSITGGNQPQHF	TGTGCCAGCAGTATTACAGGGGGGAATCAGCCCCAGCATTTT
TRBJ1-1	TRBD1	many	TRBV7-2	CASSSGTGLEAFF	TGTGCCAGCAGCTCCGGGACAGGCCTTGAAGCTTTCTTT
TRBJ2-7	TRBD2	NA	TRBV7-9	CASSLEGGSYEQYF	TGTGCCAGCAGCTTAGAGGGCGGGAGTTACGAGCAGTACTTC
TRBJ1-2	NA	few	TRBV7-2	CASSSRQPYGYTF	TGTGCCAGCAGTTCCCGACAGCCTTATGGCTACACCTTC
TRBJ2-7	NA	many	TRBV7-2	CASSLVGGLFDEQYF	TGTGCCAGCAGCTTAGTTGGGGGGCTATTCGACGAGCAGTACTTC
TRBJ1-6	TRBD1	many	TRBV5-4	CASSLTGALLSPLHF	TGTGCCAGCAGCCTGACAGGGGCTCTTCTGTCACCCCTCCACTTT
TRBJ2-5	TRBD2	few	TRBV7-2	CASSLSYSGGPREKTQYF	TGTGCCAGCAGCTTAAGTTATAGCGGGGGGCCGAGGGAAAAGACCCAGTACTTC
TRBJ2-1	TRBD2	NA	TRBV4-1	CASSHGPPSGGAGAYNEQFF	TGCGCCAGCAGCCACGGACCACCCAGCGGGGGGGCAGGAGCCTACAATGAGCAGTTCTTC
TRBJ2-5	NA	many	TRBV5-1	CASSGGQETQYF	TGCGCCAGCAGCGGGGGCCAAGAGACCCAGTACTTC
TRBJ1-5	NA	NA	TRBV25-1	CDSTQGDQPQHF	TGTGACAGCACTCAGGGAGACCAGCCCCAGCATTTT
TRBJ2-1	NA	NA	TRBV18	CASSPVGEQFF	TGTGCCAGCTCACCCGTAGGTGAGCAGTTCTTC
TRBJ2-3	NA	many	TRBV7-3	CASSSGGGTDTQYF	TGTGCCAGCAGTTCCGGGGGAGGCACAGATACGCAGTATTTT
TRBJ1-5	NA	many	TRBV12-3/TRBV12-4	CASSPSPASPQHF	TGTGCCAGCAGCCCTAGCCCGGCCTCGCCCCAGCATTTT
TRBJ2-2	TRBD2	NA	TRBV28	CASSTLAGGIPGELFF	TGTGCCAGCAGTACTTTAGCGGGGGGAATCCCCGGGGAGCTGTTTTTT
TRBJ2-1	TRBD2	NA	TRBV2	CASSPGTSRYNEQFF	TGTGCCAGCAGTCCCGGGACTAGCCGTTACAATGAGCAGTTCTTC
TRBJ2-1	NA	many	TRBV7-9	CASTREGGRLEQFF	TGTGCCAGCACAAGGGAAGGCGGGCGACTCGAGCAGTTCTTC
TRBJ2-5	TRBD1	NA	TRBV15	CATGSTGGITETQYF	TGTGCCACCGGGAGCACAGGGGGAATCACAGAGACCCAGTACTTC
TRBJ1-1	NA	few	TRBV10-2	CASSTAMNTEAFF	TGCGCCAGCAGTACAGCCATGAACACTGAAGCTTTCTTT
TRBJ2-3	NA	many	TRBV5-1	CASSLEVPDTDTQYF	TGCGCCAGCAGCTTGGAGGTCCCGGACACAGATACGCAGTATTTT
TRBJ1-1	NA	few	TRBV29-1	CSASRGIDTEAFF	TGCAGCGCCTCAAGGGGGATTGACACTGAAGCTTTCTTT
TRBJ2-7	TRBD1	few	TRBV7-9	CASSLTGTGNEQYF	TGTGCCAGCAGCTTAACCGGGACAGGGAACGAGCAGTACTTC
TRBJ1-4	NA	NA	TRBV18	CASSPQPGAAEGKLFF	TGTGCCAGCTCCCCCCAGCCCGGGGCGGCAGAAGGAAAACTGTTTTTT
TRBJ2-5	NA	few	TRBV27	CASSLRGASAGETQYF	TGTGCCAGCAGTTTACGGGGCGCGTCGGCGGGGGAGACCCAGTACTTC
TRBJ2-5	NA	NA	TRBV7-2	CASSLLNGETQYF	TGTGCCAGCAGCTTACTTAACGGAGAGACCCAGTACTTC
TRBJ1-6	NA	NA	TRBV21-1	CASSKGGERSHPLHF	TGTGCCAGCAGCAAAGGGGGGGAGAGGTCCCATCCCCTCCACTTT
TRBJ2-3	NA	NA	TRBV7-7	CASSLGTGLDTQYF	TGTGCTAGCAGCCTAGGTACAGGGCTTGATACGCAGTATTTT
TRBJ2-5	NA	many	TRBV11-2	CASSLEGSSRETQYF	TGTGCCAGCAGCTTAGAAGGCAGTTCGAGGGAGACCCAGTACTTC
TRBJ2-7	NA	NA	TRBV18	CASSPGVYEQYF	TGTGCCAGCTCTCCAGGCGTATACGAGCAGTACTTC
TRBJ2-4	NA	NA	TRBV9	CASSDSGAKNIQYF	TGTGCCAGCAGCGACAGTGGAGCCAAAAACATTCAGTACTTC